Shown below are 30 T cell receptor beta chains from a single sample sequenced in a study of identical twins. TCRdb reprocessed the 5' RACE reads with MiXCR, giving one entry per CDR3 protein. The profile shows about 570,000 distinct CDR3 sequences, nearly 10% of them singletons. A further study also used this sample, focusing on yellow fever vaccine responses in identical twins.

The sample comprised PBMCs. These receptors originate from a woman younger than 35 in good health.

This clonotype has ten or more counts. The chain recombines TRBV15 with TRBJ2-3; D is perhaps TRBD1 (6 bases). Germline CDR1 LNHNV, CDR2 YYDKDF (reference sequence). There are 16 residues in the CDR3. Deletions cut 3 bases from V and 2 bases from J, with 15 bases between. The CDR3 loop reads CATSSDGQSVTDTQYF. The CDR3 bases are TGTGCCACCAGCAGTGACGGACAGTCCGTCACAGATACGCAGTATTTT.

This clonotype was picked up a small number of times. The chain is built from TRBV6-2 or TRBV6-3 and TRBJ2-3, with TRBD2 identical over 8 bases. CDR3 size: 17 residues. V lost 2 bases to trimming and J lost 2 bases; unmatched junction nucleotides: 9. The germline V gene encodes CDR1 MNHEY and CDR2 SVGEGT. CDR3 sequence: CASSYPPQAGATDTQYF. CDR3 DNA sequence: TGTGCCAGCAGTTACCCCCCACAAGCGGGGGCCACAGATACGCAGTATTTT.

CDR3 in amino acids: CASSDSPDTQYF. The CDR3 DNA is TGTGCCAGCAGCGACTCCCCCGATACGCAGTATTTT. The rearrangement joins TRBV9 to TRBJ2-3; D ambiguous. The V and J ends lost 3 bases and 6 bases respectively, with 8 bases between them. The V gene's germline CDR1 is SGDLS and CDR2 YYNGEE. This CDR3 has 12 residues.

This clonotype was seen a few times. The chain joins TRBV7-9 to TRBJ2-2; possibly TRBD2 for D (5 bases). Germline CDR1 SEHNR, CDR2 FQNEAQ (reference sequence). With 5 bases removed from V and 2 bases from J, the gap between germline ends came to 12 bases. The CDR3 sequence is 15 residues long. The CDR3 region is CASSPRVLNTGELFF. CDR3 DNA sequence: TGTGCCAGCAGCCCGCGGGTTCTAAACACCGGGGAGCTGTTTTTT.

The chain couples TRBV2 to TRBJ2-7; 8 bases are shared with TRBD1. The CDR3 consists of 14 residues. Germline V gives CDR1 SNHLY, CDR2 FYNNEI. Trimming took 6 bases from V and 5 from J; bases not matched to a gene: 9. CDR3 bases: TGTGCCAGCAGGGAGACAGGGGCGTTTAACGAGCAGTACTTC. It encodes CASRETGAFNEQYF.

At least ten counts were recorded for this clonotype. V gene TRBV15 combines with J gene TRBJ2-5, with 8 nucleotides matching TRBD1. V gave up 3 bases and J gave up 5 bases; unmatched junction bases: 2. The CDR3 is 13 residues long. Germline lookup yields CDR1 LNHNV and CDR2 YYDKDF (reference sequence). The CDR3, as DNA: TGTGCCACCAGCAGGGACAGGGAGGAGACCCAGTACTTC. Residues: CATSRDREETQYF.

In this sample, this clonotype turned up a few times. This chain uses TRBV11-2 with TRBJ2-2; D is perhaps TRBD2 (5 bases). CDR1 and CDR2 (germline): SGHAT, FQNNGV. CDR3 length: 15 residues. The V end lost 5 bases, the J end lost 4 bases, and 14 bases lay between the germline ends. The CDR3 loop reads CASSPPDRGTGELFF. The CDR3 DNA follows: TGTGCCAGCAGCCCCCCGGACCGGGGCACCGGGGAGCTGTTTTTT.

This chain links TRBV7-9 with TRBJ2-1; 11 bases align to TRBD2. The CDR3 has 17 amino acids. CDR1 is SEHNR, CDR2 FQNEAQ, per germline (reference sequence). V lost 2 bases, J lost 8 bases, and 11 bases stayed unmatched. In nucleotides, the CDR3 is TGTGCCAGCAGCTTACTTCTAGCGGGGGGTTACTTTTATGAGCAGTTCTTC. It is translated as CASSLLLAGGYFYEQFF.

J is TRBJ2-7 and V is TRBV6-5; 11 bases are a match to TRBD2. The ends lost 0 bases at V and 7 bases at J; junction bases unmatched: 20. Germline V gives CDR1 MNHEY, CDR2 SVGAGI. The CDR3 runs 20 residues. The CDR3 protein is CASSYSFSLAGVVVSREQYF. CDR3 coding DNA: TGTGCCAGCAGTTACTCTTTTTCACTAGCGGGAGTGGTGGTATCCAGGGAGCAGTACTTC.

Of note for this clonotype: A much larger clone differs by one base, so this may be a read error. The rearrangement uses TRBV29-1 and TRBJ2-1; TRBD2 is a possible D gene (6 bases). The CDR3 runs to 17 residues. Germline assignment: CDR1 SQVTM and CDR2 ANQGSEA. Here the CDR3 reads CGVEGGLLHRSYNEQFF. The CDR3 nucleotides read TGCGGCGTTGAAGGTGGACTACTCCACCGCTCCTACAATGAGCAGTTCTTC.

The chain carries TRBV20-1 and TRBJ2-7; D is possibly TRBD2 (5 bases). CDR1 and CDR2 from the germline V gene are DFQATT and SNEGSKA (reference sequence). This CDR3 is built from 13 residues. The germline V and J ends were trimmed by 6 bases and 1 base, with 13 bases remaining between them. CDR3 protein: CSAPGTLSYEQYF. The CDR3 nucleotides are TGCAGTGCGCCGGGAACTCTTTCCTACGAGCAGTACTTC.

The V and J genes are TRBV20-1 and TRBJ2-7, with 9 bases matching TRBD1. Germline V gene sequence: CDR1 DFQATT, CDR2 SNEGSKA (reference sequence). The junction had 7 bases not matched to a gene; V was cut back by 6 bases and J by 7 bases. This CDR3 has 12 amino acids. CDR3 amino acids: CSATGTGIEQYF. DNA of the CDR3: TGCAGTGCAACGGGGACAGGGATAGAGCAGTACTTC.

This clonotype showed up just once. This may arise from a read error, as a much more abundant clone is one base away. This sequence joins TRBV20-1 and TRBJ2-1; TRBD2 matches at 8 bases. The germline V gene encodes CDR1 DFQATT and CDR2 SNEGSKA (reference sequence). The CDR3 is 16 amino acids. The CDR3 DNA sequence: TGCAGTGCTAGAGATGTGAATCGGGAGGGATACAATGAGCGGTTCTTC. It is translated as CSARDVNREGYNERFF.

This chain uses TRBV9 with TRBJ2-2; no reliable D call. Germline assignment: CDR1 SGDLS and CDR2 YYNGEE. Trimming shortened V by 3 bases and J by 13 bases, and 19 bases separated the two germline ends. This CDR3 is built from 14 residues. The CDR3 coding sequence is TGTGCCAGCAGCGAGGGATTAGTAGATCTATTGCTGTTTTTT. Translating it yields CASSEGLVDLLLFF.

This clonotype was seen at least ten times. The chain combines TRBV7-9 with TRBJ2-7; possibly TRBD1 for D (6 bases). V was trimmed by 2 bases and J by 3 bases, leaving 17 bases between them. The CDR3 has 16 residues. CDR1 is SEHNR, CDR2 FQNEAQ, per germline (reference sequence). This chain's CDR3 is CASSLNPGQGFYEQYF. The CDR3 nucleotides are TGTGCCAGCAGCTTAAACCCGGGACAAGGGTTCTACGAGCAGTACTTC.

The V call is TRBV29-1, the J call TRBJ2-4; 7 bases map to TRBD2. Germline CDR1 is SQVTM and CDR2 is ANQGSEA. This CDR3 spans 15 amino acids. The J segment lost 0 bases and the V segment lost 3 bases, leaving 5 bases of the junction unmatched. The CDR3 DNA follows: TGCAGCGTTGATTGGGGGAGGGAAGCCAAAAACATTCAGTACTTC. Translated, it gives CSVDWGREAKNIQYF.

The chain couples TRBV10-3 to TRBJ2-7; 7 bases map to TRBD1. V dropped 8 bases and J dropped 4; count of bases not matched to a gene: 11. Germline loops: CDR1 ENHRY, CDR2 SYGVKD. The CDR3 runs 14 residues. CDR3 nucleotide sequence: TGTGCCATCGGGGGAGACAGGGCACTATACGAGCAGTACTTC. Protein: CAIGGDRALYEQYF.

This clonotype has a count of ten or more. This chain links TRBV29-1 with TRBJ2-1; a possible D gene is TRBD2 (5 bases). Trimming stripped 3 bases from V and 6 bases from J, with 9 bases between. The CDR3 runs 12 residues. CDR1 is SQVTM and CDR2 is ANQGSEA in the germline V gene. Here the CDR3 DNA reads TGCAGCGTTGAGCTAGCCTCCAATGAGCAGTTCTTC. Protein: CSVELASNEQFF.

The CDR3 DNA sequence: TGTGCCAGCAGTGAAATGGTTGGGAGGGGGGCCCAGTACTTC. Translation: CASSEMVGRGAQYF. The gene calls are TRBV6-1 and TRBJ2-5, with a tentative D call TRBD2 (7 bases). The germline V gene has CDR1 MNHNS and CDR2 SASEGT. CDR3 size: 14 residues. Deletions cut 2 bases from V and 9 bases from J, with 16 bases between.

This clonotype was observed a handful of times. This chain joins TRBV29-1 and TRBJ2-5; D unresolved. The CDR3 runs to 14 residues. The V end lost 1 base, the J end lost 5 bases, and 14 bases lay between the germline ends. CDR1 and CDR2 (germline): SQVTM, ANQGSEA. The CDR3 loop reads CSVEVFGNAETQYF. CDR3 nucleotides: TGCAGCGTTGAAGTCTTCGGCAATGCGGAGACCCAGTACTTC.

This clonotype was detected many times. The chain combines TRBV7-2 with TRBJ2-5; D may correspond to TRBD1 or TRBD2 (5 bases each). The length of the CDR3 is 16 residues. The germline V gene encodes CDR1 SGHTA and CDR2 FQGNSA. Between the trimmed V and J ends, which lost 6 bases and 0 bases, there was a span of 17 bases. The CDR3 protein is CASRFGTVDYQETQYF. The CDR3 bases are TGTGCCAGCAGATTCGGGACGGTGGATTACCAAGAGACCCAGTACTTC.

The chain uses TRBV7-6 and TRBJ2-3; TRBD2 might be the D (6 bases). Trimming shortened V by 7 bases and J by 2 bases, and 16 bases separated the two germline ends. Germline-derived CDR1 and CDR2 are SGHVS and FNYEAQ. This CDR3 is 15 amino acids long. The CDR3: CASTWDSPYTDTQYF. Written as DNA, the CDR3 is TGTGCCAGCACCTGGGACTCCCCCTACACAGATACGCAGTATTTT.

This clonotype came up many times. V and J are TRBV6-2 or TRBV6-3 and TRBJ2-1, with D unresolved. This CDR3 has 10 residues. Trimming removed 11 bases at V and 4 bases at J, with 6 bases between. Germline loops: CDR1 MNHEY, CDR2 SVGEGT. Here the CDR3 reads CAAGYNEQFF. The CDR3 DNA reads as TGTGCCGCTGGGTACAATGAGCAGTTCTTC.

The CDR3 reads CSVRDRGNNEQFF. As DNA, the CDR3 is TGCAGCGTCCGGGACAGGGGAAACAATGAGCAGTTCTTC. V usage is TRBV29-1 and J usage is TRBJ2-1; TRBD1 aligns across 10 bases. V dropped 6 bases and J dropped 5; count of bases not matched to a gene: 4. The germline V gene has CDR1 SQVTM and CDR2 ANQGSEA. CDR3 length: 13 amino acids.

The CDR3 region has the DNA TGTGCCAGCAGACCCTTGGGACAGGGGCGGAACGAGCAGTACTTC. Translating it yields CASRPLGQGRNEQYF. The chain couples TRBV2 to TRBJ2-7; TRBD1 matches 10 bases. CDR1 is SNHLY and CDR2 is FYNNEI in the germline V gene. The CDR3 is 15 residues long. J gave up 5 bases and V 6 bases, and 10 bases lay outside the gene matches.

This clonotype was counted between two and nine times. A junction end diverges from the germline sequence, so it may reflect a read error. The chain recombines TRBV7-7 with TRBJ2-5; 13 bases match TRBD2. This CDR3 has 19 residues. Germline assignment: CDR1 SSHAT and CDR2 FNYEAQ (reference sequence). CDR3 amino acids: CASSSNRLGTSGAQETQYF. CDR3 DNA sequence: TGTGCTAGCAGCTCAAATCGGCTCGGGACTAGCGGGGCTCAAGAGACCCAGTACTTC.

This clonotype was counted many times. The V gene is TRBV29-1, the J gene TRBJ1-1; 7 bases are a match to TRBD1. This CDR3 is built from 11 residues. J lost 4 bases, V lost 5 bases, and 1 base had no gene match. Germline lookup yields CDR1 SQVTM and CDR2 ANQGSEA. The CDR3 loop is CSVTGATEAFF. The DNA for the CDR3 is TGCAGCGTTACAGGGGCCACTGAAGCTTTCTTT.

The V gene is TRBV29-1, the J gene TRBJ2-2; 7 bases map to TRBD1. The CDR3 extends over 13 amino acids. V trimming: 6 bases; J trimming: 3 bases; junction bases outside the gene matches: 4. The germline V gene encodes CDR1 SQVTM and CDR2 ANQGSEA. CDR3: CSVHRGDTGELFF. As DNA, the CDR3 is TGCAGCGTGCACAGGGGAGACACCGGGGAGCTGTTTTTT.

The genes are TRBV12-3 or TRBV12-4 and TRBJ2-5; 7 nucleotides agree with TRBD1. This CDR3 has 13 amino acids. V gave up 7 bases and J gave up 5 bases; unmatched junction bases: 7. CDR3 sequence (DNA): TGTGCCAGCACCACAGGGGATACCGAGACCCAGTACTTC. The encoded protein is CASTTGDTETQYF.

J is TRBJ2-7 and V is TRBV2, with a weak D call TRBD1 (5 bases). The length of the CDR3 is 13 residues. V lost 6 bases to trimming and J lost 3 bases, with 12 bases between them. The germline CDR1 and CDR2 sequences are SNHLY and FYNNEI. CDR3: CASRKDTLYEQYF. CDR3 DNA sequence: TGTGCCAGCAGGAAGGACACCCTCTACGAGCAGTACTTC.